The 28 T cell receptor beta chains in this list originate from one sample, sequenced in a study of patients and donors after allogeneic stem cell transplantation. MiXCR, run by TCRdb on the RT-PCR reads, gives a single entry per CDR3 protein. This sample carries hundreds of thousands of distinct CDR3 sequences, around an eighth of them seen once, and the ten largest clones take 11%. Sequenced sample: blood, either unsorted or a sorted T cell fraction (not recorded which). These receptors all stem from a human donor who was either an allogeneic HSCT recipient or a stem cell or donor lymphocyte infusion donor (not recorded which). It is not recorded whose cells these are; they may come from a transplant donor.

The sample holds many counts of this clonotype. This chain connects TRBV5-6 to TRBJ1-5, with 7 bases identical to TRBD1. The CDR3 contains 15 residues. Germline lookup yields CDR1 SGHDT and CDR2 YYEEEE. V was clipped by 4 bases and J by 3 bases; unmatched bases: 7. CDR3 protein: CASSLTGFSNQPQHF. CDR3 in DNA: TGTGCCAGCAGCCTGACAGGGTTCTCCAATCAGCCCCAGCATTTT. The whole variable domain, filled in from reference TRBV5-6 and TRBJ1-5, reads DAGVTQSPTHLIKTRGQQVTLRCSPKSGHDTVSWYQQALGQGPQFIFQYYEEEERQRGNFPDRFSGHQFPNYSSELNVNALLLGDSALYLCASSLTGFSNQPQHFGDGTRLSIL.

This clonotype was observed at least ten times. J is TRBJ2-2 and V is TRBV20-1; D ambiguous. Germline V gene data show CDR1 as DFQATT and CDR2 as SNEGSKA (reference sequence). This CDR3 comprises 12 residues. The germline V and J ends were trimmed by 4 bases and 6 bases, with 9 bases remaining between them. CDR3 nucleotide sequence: TGCAGTGCTAACGGGTACGCCGGGGAGCTGTTTTTT. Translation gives CSANGYAGELFF.

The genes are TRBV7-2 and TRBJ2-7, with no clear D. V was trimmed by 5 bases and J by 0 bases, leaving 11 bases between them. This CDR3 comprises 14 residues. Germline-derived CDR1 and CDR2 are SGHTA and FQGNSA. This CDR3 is CASSPDWSSYEQYF. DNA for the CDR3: TGTGCCAGCAGCCCTGACTGGAGCTCCTACGAGCAGTACTTC.

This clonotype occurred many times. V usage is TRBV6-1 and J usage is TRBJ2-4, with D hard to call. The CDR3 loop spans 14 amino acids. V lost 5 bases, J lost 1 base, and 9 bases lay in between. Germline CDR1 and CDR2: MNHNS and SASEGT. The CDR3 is CASSPTMAKNIQYF. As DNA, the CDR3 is TGTGCCAGCAGTCCCACGATGGCCAAAAACATTCAGTACTTC.

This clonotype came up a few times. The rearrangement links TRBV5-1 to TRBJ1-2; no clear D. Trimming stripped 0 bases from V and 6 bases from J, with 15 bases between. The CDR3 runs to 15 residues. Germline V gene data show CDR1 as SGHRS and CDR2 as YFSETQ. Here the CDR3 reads CASSLGEGRGHGYTF. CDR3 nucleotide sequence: TGCGCCAGCAGCTTGGGGGAGGGAAGAGGGCATGGCTACACCTTC.

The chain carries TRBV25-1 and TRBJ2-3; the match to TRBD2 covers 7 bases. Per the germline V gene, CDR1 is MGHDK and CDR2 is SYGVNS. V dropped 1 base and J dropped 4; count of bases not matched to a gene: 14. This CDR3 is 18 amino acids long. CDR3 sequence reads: CASSESSPASGGPDTQYF. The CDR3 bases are TGTGCCAGCAGTGAATCCTCCCCGGCTAGCGGAGGGCCAGATACGCAGTATTTT.

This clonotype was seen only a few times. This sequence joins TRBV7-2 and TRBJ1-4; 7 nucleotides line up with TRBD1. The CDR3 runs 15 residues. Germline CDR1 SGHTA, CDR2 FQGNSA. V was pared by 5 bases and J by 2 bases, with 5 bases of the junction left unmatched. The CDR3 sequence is CASSADRATNEKLFF. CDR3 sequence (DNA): TGTGCCAGCAGCGCTGACAGGGCTACTAATGAAAAACTGTTTTTT.

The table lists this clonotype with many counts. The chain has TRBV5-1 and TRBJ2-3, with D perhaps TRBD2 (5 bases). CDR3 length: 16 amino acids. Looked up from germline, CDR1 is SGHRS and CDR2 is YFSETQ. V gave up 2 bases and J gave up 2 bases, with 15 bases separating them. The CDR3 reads CASSLQPRVATDTQYF. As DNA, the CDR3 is TGCGCCAGCAGCTTACAACCGAGGGTCGCCACAGATACGCAGTATTTT. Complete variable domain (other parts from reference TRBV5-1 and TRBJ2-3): KAGVTQTPRYLIKTRGQQVTLSCSPISGHRSVSWYQQTPGQGLQFLFEYFSETQRNKGNFPGRFSGRQFSNSRSEMNVSTLELGDSALYLCASSLQPRVATDTQYFGPGTRLTVL.

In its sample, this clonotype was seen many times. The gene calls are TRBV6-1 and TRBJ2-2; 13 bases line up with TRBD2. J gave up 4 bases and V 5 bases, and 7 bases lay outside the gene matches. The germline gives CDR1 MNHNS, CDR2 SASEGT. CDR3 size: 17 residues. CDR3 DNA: TGTGCCAGCAGTCGATCCGGACTAGCGGGGGTCACCGGGGAGCTGTTTTTT. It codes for CASSRSGLAGVTGELFF.

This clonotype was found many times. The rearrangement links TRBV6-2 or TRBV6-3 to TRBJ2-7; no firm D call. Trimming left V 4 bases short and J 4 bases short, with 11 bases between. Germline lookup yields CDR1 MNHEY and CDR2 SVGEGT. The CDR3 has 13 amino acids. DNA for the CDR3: TGTGCCAGCAGTTTGGAGAGAAGGTACGAGCAGTACTTC. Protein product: CASSLERRYEQYF.

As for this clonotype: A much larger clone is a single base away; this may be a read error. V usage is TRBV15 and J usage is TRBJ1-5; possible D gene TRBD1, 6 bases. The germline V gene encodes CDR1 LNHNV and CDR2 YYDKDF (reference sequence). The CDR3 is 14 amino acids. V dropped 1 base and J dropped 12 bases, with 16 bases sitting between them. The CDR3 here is CATSRGDPGGHQHF. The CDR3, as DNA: TGTGCCACCAGCAGAGGGGACCCTGGGGGACACCAGCATTTT.

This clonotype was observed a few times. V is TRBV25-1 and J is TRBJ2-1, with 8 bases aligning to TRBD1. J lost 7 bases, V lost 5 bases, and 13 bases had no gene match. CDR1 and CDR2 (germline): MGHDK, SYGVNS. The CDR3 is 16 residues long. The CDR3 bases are TGTGCCAGCAGTACCGAGACCGGGACAGGTTATAATGAGCAGTTCTTC. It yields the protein CASSTETGTGYNEQFF.

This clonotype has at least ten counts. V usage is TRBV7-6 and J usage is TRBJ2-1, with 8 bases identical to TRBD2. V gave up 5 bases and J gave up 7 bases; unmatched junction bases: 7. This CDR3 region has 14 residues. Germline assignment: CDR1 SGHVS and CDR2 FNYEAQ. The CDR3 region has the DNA TGTGCCAGCAGCCCAAGACTAGCGAAAAATGAGCAGTTCTTC. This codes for CASSPRLAKNEQFF. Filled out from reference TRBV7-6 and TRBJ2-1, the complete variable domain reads GAGVSQSPRYKVTKRGQDVALRCDPISGHVSLYWYRQALGQGPEFLTYFNYEAQQDKSGLPNDRFSAERPEGSISTLTIQRTEQRDSAMYRCASSPRLAKNEQFFGPGTRLTVL.

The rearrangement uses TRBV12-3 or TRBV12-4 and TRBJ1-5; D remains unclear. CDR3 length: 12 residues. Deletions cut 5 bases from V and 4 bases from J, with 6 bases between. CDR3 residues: CASSRKNQPQHF. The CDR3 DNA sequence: TGTGCCAGCAGTCGGAAAAATCAGCCCCAGCATTTT.

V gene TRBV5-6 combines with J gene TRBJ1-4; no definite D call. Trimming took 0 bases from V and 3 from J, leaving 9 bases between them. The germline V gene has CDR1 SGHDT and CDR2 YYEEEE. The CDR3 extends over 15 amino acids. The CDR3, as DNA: TGTGCCAGCAGCTTGGACTTCGGGCCTAATGAAAAACTGTTTTTT. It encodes CASSLDFGPNEKLFF.

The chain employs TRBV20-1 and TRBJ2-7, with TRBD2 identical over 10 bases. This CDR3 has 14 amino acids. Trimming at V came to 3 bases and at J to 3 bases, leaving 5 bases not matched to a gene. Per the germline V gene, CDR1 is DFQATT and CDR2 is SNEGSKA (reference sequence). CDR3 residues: CSARTTSGYYEQYF. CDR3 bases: TGCAGTGCTAGGACGACTAGCGGGTACTACGAGCAGTACTTC.

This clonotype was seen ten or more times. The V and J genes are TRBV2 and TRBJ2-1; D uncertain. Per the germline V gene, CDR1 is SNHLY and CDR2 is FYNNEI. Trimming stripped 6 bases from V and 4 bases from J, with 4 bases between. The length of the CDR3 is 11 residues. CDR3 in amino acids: CASSEYNEQFF. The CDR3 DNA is TGTGCCAGCAGCGAATACAATGAGCAGTTCTTC. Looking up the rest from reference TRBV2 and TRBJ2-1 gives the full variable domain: EPEVTQTPSHQVTQMGQEVILRCVPISNHLYFYWYRQILGQKVEFLVSFYNNEISEKSEIFDDQFSVERPDGSNFTLKIRSTKLEDSAMYFCASSEYNEQFFGPGTRLTVL.

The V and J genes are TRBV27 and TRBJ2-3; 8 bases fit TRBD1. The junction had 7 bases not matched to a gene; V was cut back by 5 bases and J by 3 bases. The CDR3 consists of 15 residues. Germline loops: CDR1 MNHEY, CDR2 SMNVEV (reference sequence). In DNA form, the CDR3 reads TGTGCCAGCAGTAGCCCCAGGGGGCTGACAGATACGCAGTATTTT. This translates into CASSSPRGLTDTQYF.

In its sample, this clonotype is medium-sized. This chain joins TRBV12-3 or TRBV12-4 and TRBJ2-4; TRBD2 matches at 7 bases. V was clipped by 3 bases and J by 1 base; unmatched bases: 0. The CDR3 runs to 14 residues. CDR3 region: CASSFGGAKNIQYF. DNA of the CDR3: TGTGCCAGCAGTTTCGGGGGGGCCAAAAACATTCAGTACTTC.

The CDR3 DNA reads TGTGCCAGCAGCTTAGATCTCGGGGGCTTGGGGATGAACACTGAAGCTTTCTTT. Translated: CASSLDLGGLGMNTEAFF. This chain uses TRBV11-2 with TRBJ1-1; TRBD1 might be the D (6 bases). Germline CDR1 is SGHAT and CDR2 is FQNNGV. Trimming left V 0 bases short and J 0 bases short, with 17 bases between. CDR3 size: 18 residues.

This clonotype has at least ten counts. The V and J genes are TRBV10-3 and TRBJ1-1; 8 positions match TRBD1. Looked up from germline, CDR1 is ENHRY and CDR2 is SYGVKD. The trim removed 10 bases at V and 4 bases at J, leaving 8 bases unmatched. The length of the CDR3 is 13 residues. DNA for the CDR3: TGTGCCACCCAGGACAGGGTGGGCACTGAAGCTTTCTTT. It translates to CATQDRVGTEAFF.

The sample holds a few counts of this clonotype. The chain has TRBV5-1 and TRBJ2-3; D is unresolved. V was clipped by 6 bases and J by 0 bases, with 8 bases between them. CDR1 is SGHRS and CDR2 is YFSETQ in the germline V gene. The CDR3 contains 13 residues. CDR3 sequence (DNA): TGCGCCAGCAACAGACTTAGCACAGATACGCAGTATTTT. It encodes CASNRLSTDTQYF.

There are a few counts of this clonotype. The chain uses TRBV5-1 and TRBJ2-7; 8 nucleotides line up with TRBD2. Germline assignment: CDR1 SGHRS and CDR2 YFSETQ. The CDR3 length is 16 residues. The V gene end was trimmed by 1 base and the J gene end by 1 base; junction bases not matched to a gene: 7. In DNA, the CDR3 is TGCGCCAGCAGCTTGTCTGGCGGGAGGTCTTCCTACGAGCAGTACTTC. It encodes CASSLSGGRSSYEQYF. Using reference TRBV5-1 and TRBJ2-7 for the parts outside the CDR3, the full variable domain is KAGVTQTPRYLIKTRGQQVTLSCSPISGHRSVSWYQQTPGQGLQFLFEYFSETQRNKGNFPGRFSGRQFSNSRSEMNVSTLELGDSALYLCASSLSGGRSSYEQYFGPGTRLTVT.

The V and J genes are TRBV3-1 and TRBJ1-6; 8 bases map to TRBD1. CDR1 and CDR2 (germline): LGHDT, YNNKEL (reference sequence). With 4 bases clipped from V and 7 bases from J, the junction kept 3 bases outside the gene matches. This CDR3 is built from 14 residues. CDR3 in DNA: TGTGCCAGCAGCCGGGGACAGGAGAATTCACCCCTCCACTTT. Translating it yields CASSRGQENSPLHF.

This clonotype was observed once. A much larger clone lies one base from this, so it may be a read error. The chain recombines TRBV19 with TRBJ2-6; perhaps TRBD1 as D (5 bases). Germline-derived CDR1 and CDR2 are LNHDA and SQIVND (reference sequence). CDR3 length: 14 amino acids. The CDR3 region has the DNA TGTGCCACCAAAATGCTCTCTGGGGCCAACGTCCAGACTTTC. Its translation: CATKMLSGANVQTF.

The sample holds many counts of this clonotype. This CDR3 is CASSLFPAGAYNEQFF. The DNA for the CDR3 is TGTGCCAGCAGCTTATTCCCAGCGGGAGCCTACAATGAGCAGTTCTTC. This chain uses TRBV7-8 with TRBJ2-1; 8 positions match TRBD2. The length of the CDR3 is 16 residues. From germline, CDR1 is SGHVS and CDR2 FQNEAQ. With V trimmed by 2 bases and J by 2 bases, 5 bases remained unmatched.

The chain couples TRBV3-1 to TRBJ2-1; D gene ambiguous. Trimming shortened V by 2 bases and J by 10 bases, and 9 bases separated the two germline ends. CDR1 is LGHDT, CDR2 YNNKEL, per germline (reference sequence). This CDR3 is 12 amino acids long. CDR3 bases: TGTGCCAGCAGCCAATTGGATGTCGAGCAGTTCTTC. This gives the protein CASSQLDVEQFF.

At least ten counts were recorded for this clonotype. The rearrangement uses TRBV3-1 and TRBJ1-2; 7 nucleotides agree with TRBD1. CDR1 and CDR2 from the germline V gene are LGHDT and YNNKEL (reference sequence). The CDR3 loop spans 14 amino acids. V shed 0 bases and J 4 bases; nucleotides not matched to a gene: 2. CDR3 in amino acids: CASSQEYRGYGYTF. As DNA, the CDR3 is TGTGCCAGCAGCCAAGAATACAGGGGCTATGGCTACACCTTC.